This T cell receptor (beta chain) was sequenced for a study of STAT5B mutations in CD4+ large granular lymphocyte leukemia. Overall study: Among healthy donors, a particular HLA allele went with more CDR3 'QG' motifs.

V lost 3 bases and J 3 bases, leaving 8 bases between the germline ends. The CDR3 length is 13 residues. Germline V gives CDR1 MNHEY, CDR2 SMNVEV (reference sequence). The authors' processing: A productive frequency of 2.59 x 10-5 was the lowest detectable. The protocol was immunoSEQ multiplex PCR, while the TCRdb copy is restricted to in-frame clones and leaves out a portion. V and J calls and clone size are those listed in that table; D and trimming were worked out from the DNA. Among roughly 30,000 clones, about 71% were seen once, and the ten largest hold 2%. V usage is TRBV27 and J usage is TRBJ1-1; D gene uncertain. The source of this sequence is a human donor in good health. Sequenced: CD4+ T cells from blood buffy coats. The DNA of the CDR3 is TGTGCCAGCAGTTTGGACGAGTACACTGAAGCTTTCTTT. Its protein is CASSLDEYTEAFF.